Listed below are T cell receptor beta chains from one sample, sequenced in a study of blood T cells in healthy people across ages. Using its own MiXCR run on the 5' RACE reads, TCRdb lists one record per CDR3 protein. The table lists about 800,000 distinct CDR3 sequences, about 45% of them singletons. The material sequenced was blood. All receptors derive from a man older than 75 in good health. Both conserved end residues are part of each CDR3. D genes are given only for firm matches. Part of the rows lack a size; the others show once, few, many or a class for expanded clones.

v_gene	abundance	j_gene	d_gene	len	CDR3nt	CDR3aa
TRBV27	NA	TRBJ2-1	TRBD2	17	TGTGCCAGCAGACTAACCGGGACTAGCGGGGCCTACAATGAGCAGTTCTTC	CASRLTGTSGAYNEQFF
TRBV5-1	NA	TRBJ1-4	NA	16	TGCGCCAGCAGCTCCCTGCCGGGAACGACTGATGAAAAACTGTTTTTT	CASSSLPGTTDEKLFF
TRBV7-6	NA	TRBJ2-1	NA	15	TGTGCCAGCAGCTTAGCGGCGGACTCCTACAATGAGCAGTTCTTC	CASSLAADSYNEQFF
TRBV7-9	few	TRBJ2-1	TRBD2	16	TGTGCCAGCAGCCCCCTTTCCGGGACTAGGTACAATGAGCAGTTCTTC	CASSPLSGTRYNEQFF
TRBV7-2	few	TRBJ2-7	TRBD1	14	TGTGCCAGCAGCCCAAGACAGGGCCAAAGCGAGCAGTACTTC	CASSPRQGQSEQYF
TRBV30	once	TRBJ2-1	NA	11	TGTGCCGGGGGCCAGTCCAATGAGCAGTTCTTC	CAGGQSNEQFF
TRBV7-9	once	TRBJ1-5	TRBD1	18	TGTGCCAGCAGCTTTGGGACAGGGATCGATATCGGCAATCAGCCCCAGCATTTT	CASSFGTGIDIGNQPQHF
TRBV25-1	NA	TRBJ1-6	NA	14	TGTGCCAGCAAGGGGGGCGGCGAAAATTCACCCCTCCACTTT	CASKGGGENSPLHF
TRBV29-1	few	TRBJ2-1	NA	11	TGCAGCGTTGATTCCGTTAATGAGCAGTTCTTC	CSVDSVNEQFF
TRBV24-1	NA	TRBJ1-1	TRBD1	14	TGTGCCACCAACCTCAGGGGGAAGGACACTGAAGCTTTCTTT	CATNLRGKDTEAFF
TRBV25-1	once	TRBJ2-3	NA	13	TGTGCCAGCAGTGGGGACGGCACAGATACGCAGTATTTT	CASSGDGTDTQYF
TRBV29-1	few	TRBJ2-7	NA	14	TGCAGCGTTGAAGTTGGCGAGCGCACAGTCGAGCAGTACTTC	CSVEVGERTVEQYF
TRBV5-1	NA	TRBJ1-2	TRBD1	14	TGCGCCAGCAGCGGGGTAGGGGGCGAAGGTGGCTACACCTTC	CASSGVGGEGGYTF
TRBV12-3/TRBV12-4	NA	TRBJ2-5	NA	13	TGTGCCAGCACTAGAAATCCAGGAGAGACCCAGTACTTC	CASTRNPGETQYF
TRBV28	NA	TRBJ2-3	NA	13	TGTGCCAGCAGTCCATCCGAGGCAGATACGCAGTATTTT	CASSPSEADTQYF
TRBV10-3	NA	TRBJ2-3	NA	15	TGTGCCATCAGTGATATTGGCTCTGGCACAGATACGCAGTATTTT	CAISDIGSGTDTQYF